Given below is one T cell receptor beta chain in context. Its antigen is as yet unknown. This sample is drawn from a study of cytomegalovirus exposure and HLA in healthy donors. Study-level results: Later analysis found that TCR beta chains associated with HLA were more clonally expanded than other, equally common chains.

All donors participated as healthy donors of bone marrow. J was trimmed by 3 bases and V by 6 bases; bases with no gene match: 7. The CDR3 contains 14 residues. CDR1 is PRHDT and CDR2 is FYEKMQ in the germline V gene (reference sequence). PCR involved 60 Vbeta and 13 Jbeta primers. Here immunoSEQ multiplex PCR was the method, and the copy in TCRdb shows in-frame clones only, minus some. The data contain approximately 38,000 clones, over 65% of them seen just once; the ten biggest clones take up 18%. The TCR was taken from a man aged 50-59 years in good health and CMV-seropositive. Sequenced input: PBMCs. This chain connects TRBV13 to TRBJ1-2, with 7 bases identical to TRBD1. The CDR3 region is CASRVGDSYYGYTF. Here the CDR3 DNA reads TGTGCCAGCAGGGTAGGGGACAGCTACTATGGCTACACCTTC.